What follows are 22 T cell receptor beta chains derived from one specimen sequenced in a study of regulatory T cells in long-lasting Graves disease. Arm-PCR of CDR3 regions and iRepertoire HTBI primers were used to build TCR beta libraries. Via MiXCR, TCRdb re-called the multiplex PCR reads, giving one row per CDR3 protein. The sample holds 650,000 to 850,000 distinct CDR3 sequences, 30% seen once. The time point is: persistent/refractory GD, antithyroid drugs over 5 years with positive TRAb. Making the TCR library involved RNA that had been extracted from PBMCs. This specimen was peripheral blood mononuclear cells (PBMCs), taken when the disease was refractory, from a patient treated with antithyroid drugs. The receptors come from a female donor with Graves disease.

This clonotype came up many times. The chain's CDR3 is CSVRTGGVNTEAFF. CDR3 in DNA: TGCAGCGTGCGAACAGGGGGCGTGAACACTGAAGCTTTCTTT. The chain couples TRBV29-1 to TRBJ1-1; 9 bases agree with TRBD1. The CDR3 is 14 residues long. The V gene's germline CDR1 is SQVTM and CDR2 ANQGSEA. The trim removed 6 bases at V and 0 bases at J, leaving 5 bases unmatched.

V gene TRBV29-1 combines with J gene TRBJ2-7; 8 bases agree with TRBD2. CDR3 length: 13 residues. J was trimmed by 3 bases and V by 4 bases; bases with no gene match: 5. The germline gives CDR1 SQVTM, CDR2 ANQGSEA. CDR3 sequence: CSVGESGSYEQYF. The DNA of the CDR3 is TGCAGCGTTGGGGAGAGCGGGAGCTACGAGCAGTACTTC.

The chain links TRBV20-1 to TRBJ2-7; TRBD1 agrees at 9 bases. There are 13 residues in the CDR3. CDR1 and CDR2 (germline): DFQATT, SNEGSKA (reference sequence). After removal of 6 bases from V and 4 bases from J, the junction contained 7 bases not matched to a gene. Here the CDR3 DNA reads TGCAGTGCCAGTAGACAGGGGGAATACGAGCAGTACTTC. Protein: CSASRQGEYEQYF.

V usage is TRBV28 and J usage is TRBJ2-5; the D gene is possibly TRBD1 (6 bases). The V gene's germline CDR1 is MDHEN and CDR2 SYDVKM. Trimming left V 5 bases short and J 5 bases short, with 15 bases between. The CDR3 loop spans 14 amino acids. The CDR3 sequence is CASSPAGTWETQYF. CDR3 in DNA: TGTGCCAGCAGTCCTGCCGGGACATGGGAGACCCAGTACTTC.

The rearrangement uses TRBV5-1 and TRBJ1-2; D is uncertain. This CDR3 comprises 15 residues. V lost 7 bases and J lost 0, with 16 bases in between. Germline V gives CDR1 SGHRS, CDR2 YFSETQ. CDR3 in DNA: TGCGCCAGCTCGGCCGTCCGGAATACTAACTATGGCTACACCTTC. The encoded protein is CASSAVRNTNYGYTF.

This clonotype showed up just a few times. The genes are TRBV10-3 and TRBJ1-5, with D perhaps TRBD1 (5 bases). Trimming took off 4 bases at V and 1 base at J, with 8 bases between the two ends. CDR1 ENHRY and CDR2 SYGVKD come from the germline V gene. This CDR3 contains 14 residues. The CDR3 region is CAISGAGSNQPQHF. The CDR3 nucleotides read TGTGCCATCAGTGGGGCAGGGAGCAATCAGCCCCAGCATTTT.

This clonotype turned up a few times. The V call is TRBV4-1, the J call TRBJ2-7; 9 bases map to TRBD1. After removal of 6 bases from V and 4 bases from J, the junction contained 13 bases not matched to a gene. The CDR3 covers 16 residues. Per germline, CDR1 MGHRA and CDR2 YSYEKL. The CDR3 sequence: CASSLAPTGGKYEQYF. CDR3 DNA: TGCGCCAGCAGTCTAGCTCCGACAGGGGGGAAGTACGAGCAGTACTTC.

This clonotype was observed a handful of times. The chain combines TRBV30 with TRBJ1-5, with 8 bases that match TRBD1. This CDR3 is built from 13 residues. V was pared by 2 bases and J by 6 bases, with 3 bases of the junction left unmatched. Germline CDR1 GTSNPN, CDR2 SVGIG (reference sequence). CDR3 region: CAWSPGGVQPQHF. The CDR3 region has the DNA TGTGCCTGGAGTCCAGGGGGCGTTCAGCCCCAGCATTTT.

The rearrangement links TRBV7-3 to TRBJ2-3; tentative D call: TRBD1 (6 bases). Looked up from germline, CDR1 is SGHTA and CDR2 is FQGTGA. V was trimmed by 4 bases and J by 1 base, leaving 12 bases between them. The CDR3 runs to 15 residues. The CDR3 reads CASSSQGGRTDTQYF. The CDR3, as DNA: TGTGCCAGCAGCTCCCAAGGGGGTCGCACAGATACGCAGTATTTT.

The chain links TRBV10-3 to TRBJ2-1, with 12 positions matching TRBD2. The trim removed 0 bases at V and 0 bases at J, leaving 3 bases unmatched. The CDR3 has 18 residues. The germline V gene encodes CDR1 ENHRY and CDR2 SYGVKD. The CDR3 protein is CAISESLAGGSSYNEQFF. DNA of the CDR3: TGTGCCATCAGTGAGTCTCTAGCGGGAGGGAGCTCCTACAATGAGCAGTTCTTC.

This clonotype has a handful of counts. This chain joins TRBV12-5 and TRBJ1-5; 11 bases agree with TRBD1. The V gene end was trimmed by 8 bases and the J gene end by 3 bases; junction bases not matched to a gene: 3. In germline, CDR1 is LGHNT, CDR2 FRNRAP. CDR3 length: 14 amino acids. The DNA of the CDR3 is TGTGCTAGTCCGGGACAGGGGGACAATCAGCCCCAGCATTTT. Protein: CASPGQGDNQPQHF.

This clonotype was observed at least ten times. This chain joins TRBV2 and TRBJ1-5; 7 nucleotides line up with TRBD1. Germline V lookup: CDR1 SNHLY, CDR2 FYNNEI. The CDR3 covers 14 residues. The trim removed 6 bases at V and 1 base at J, leaving 3 bases unmatched. CDR3 in DNA: TGTGCCAGCAGGGGGGGACAGAGCAATCAGCCCCAGCATTTT. It encodes CASRGGQSNQPQHF.

This chain connects TRBV7-9 to TRBJ1-1; D remains ambiguous. From germline, CDR1 is SEHNR and CDR2 FQNEAQ (reference sequence). Trimming removed 6 bases at V and 6 bases at J, with 14 bases between. The CDR3 has 13 residues. CDR3 DNA: TGTGCCAGCAGGGAGATGCAGGATTCTGAAGCTTTCTTT. This gives the protein CASREMQDSEAFF.

This clonotype was detected a few times. The chain carries TRBV6-1 and TRBJ2-2, with D possibly matching TRBD2 (5 bases). CDR1 is MNHNS, CDR2 SASEGT, per germline. The CDR3 loop spans 14 amino acids. V was trimmed by 6 bases and J by 2 bases, leaving 10 bases between them. The CDR3 DNA reads as TGTGCCAGCAGGATGGCGGGCAACACCGGGGAGCTGTTTTTT. It encodes CASRMAGNTGELFF.

The table lists this clonotype with a few counts. The rearrangement joins TRBV12-5 to TRBJ2-3, with TRBD2 as a possible D gene (6 bases). Germline lookup yields CDR1 LGHNT and CDR2 FRNRAP. The CDR3 extends over 15 amino acids. Trimming removed 7 bases from V and 0 bases from J, with 14 bases in between. CDR3 region: CASAPGTASTDTQYF. In DNA, the CDR3 is TGTGCTAGTGCCCCCGGGACTGCTAGCACAGATACGCAGTATTTT.

This clonotype was observed many times. CDR3 sequence (DNA): TGTGCCATCCAAGGACAGGCGGGTTATGGCTACACCTTC. Translated: CAIQGQAGYGYTF. The J gene is TRBJ1-2, the V gene TRBV28; 7 bases map to TRBD1. V lost 10 bases, J lost 5 bases, and 10 bases stayed unmatched. This CDR3 comprises 13 residues. Germline CDR1 is MDHEN and CDR2 is SYDVKM.

CDR3 sequence reads: CASSSPAGEQYF. The CDR3 DNA reads as TGTGCCAGCAGCAGCCCGGCCGGCGAGCAGTACTTC. The chain recombines TRBV5-6 with TRBJ2-7; D unresolved. Trimming cost V 4 bases and J 6 bases, with 11 bases left between them. From germline, CDR1 is SGHDT and CDR2 YYEEEE. The CDR3 totals 12 residues.

The chain links TRBV29-1 to TRBJ2-4; 7 bases line up with TRBD1. The V and J ends lost 1 base and 8 bases, in that order; junction bases with no gene match: 2. The V gene's germline CDR1 is SQVTM and CDR2 ANQGSEA. CDR3 length equals 12 residues. The CDR3, as DNA: TGCAGCGTTGAAGTAACAGGGGACATTCAGTACTTC. This sequence encodes CSVEVTGDIQYF.

CDR3 coding DNA: TGTGCCACCAGCAGAGGTGGTGGGACAACTAATGAAAAACTGTTTTTT. Translating gives CATSRGGGTTNEKLFF. V and J are TRBV15 and TRBJ1-4; no definite D call. The CDR3 has 16 residues. Trimming pared 1 base from V and 0 bases from J, leaving 9 bases between. CDR1 is LNHNV and CDR2 is YYDKDF in the germline V gene (reference sequence).

This clonotype was counted between two and nine times. The rearrangement uses TRBV7-2 and TRBJ2-7, with a tentative D call TRBD2 (6 bases). Germline CDR1 is SGHTA and CDR2 is FQGNSA. The CDR3 is 17 amino acids. The germline V and J ends were trimmed by 4 bases and 2 bases, with 21 bases remaining between them. Here the CDR3 reads CASSSLGISGTTYEQYF. The CDR3 region has the DNA TGTGCCAGCAGCTCCCTGGGGATTAGCGGAACTACCTACGAGCAGTACTTC.

This clonotype has a count of ten or more. The CDR3 bases are TGTGCCACCTCGGAAAATTTGAACACTGAAGCTTTCTTT. The encoded protein is CATSENLNTEAFF. The rearrangement uses TRBV12-3 or TRBV12-4 and TRBJ1-1; D not resolved. V was trimmed by 10 bases and J by 0 bases, leaving 12 bases between them. CDR3 size: 13 residues.

This clonotype was seen ten or more times. The J gene is TRBJ1-5, the V gene TRBV28; 9 bases are shared with TRBD1. The CDR3 covers 17 residues. V trimming: 5 bases; J trimming: 3 bases; junction bases outside the gene matches: 11. The germline V gene has CDR1 MDHEN and CDR2 SYDVKM. CDR3 residues: CASSQTRDRGFNQPQHF. The DNA of the CDR3 is TGTGCCAGCAGTCAAACTAGAGACAGGGGGTTCAATCAGCCCCAGCATTTT.